Sequencing of this T cell receptor (beta chain) was carried out in a study of cytomegalovirus exposure and HLA in healthy donors. Regarding the study as a whole: Researchers catalogued approximately 170 TCR beta chains as cytomegalovirus-associated. Reportedly, diagnosis of cytomegalovirus status by the classifier showed high specificity and sensitivity.

Researchers ran the PCR with 60 Vbeta and 13 Jbeta primers. Measured with immunoSEQ multiplex PCR; TCRdb has only the in-frame clones, and not every one. The table records 90,000 or so clones, 82% of them present only once. About this clone itself: The antigen is undetermined. Mismatch with germline at one junction end may stem from a read error.

Per germline, CDR1 SSHAT and CDR2 FNYEAQ (reference sequence). There are 15 residues in the CDR3. Material: PBMCs. The V call is TRBV7-7, the J call TRBJ2-1; tentative D call: TRBD1 (5 bases). This receptor was taken from a man between 50 and 59 years old in good health and CMV-seronegative. The CDR3, as DNA: TGTGCTAGCAGCTTAGTAAAGGACAAGGGCAATGAGCAGTTCTTC. Its translation is CASSLVKDKGNEQFF.